The clone carrying this TCR beta chain was observed a handful of times. The antigen is undetermined. Graves' hyperthyroidism was deemed stable given no ophthalmopathy progression within 18 months. Germline-derived CDR1 and CDR2 are SGDLS and YYNGEE. The V end lost 1 base, the J end lost 0 bases, and 8 bases lay between the germline ends. The CDR3 has 15 amino acids. The investigators amplified TCR beta CDR3 regions from RNA transcripts. Initially, a first-round RT-PCR of the TCR CDR3 employed the HTBI primer set. Using its own MiXCR run on the multiplex PCR reads, TCRdb lists one record per CDR3 protein. This table has 500,000 to 750,000 distinct CDR3 sequences, 15% to 18% appearing once. This specimen comes from a study of T cells in Graves' hyperthyroidism and ophthalmopathy. Overall study results and limits: Model output signaled ophthalmopathy a median around 5.9 months ahead of onset. Using 13 V-J features, a model discriminated ophthalmopathy from stable hyperthyroidism.

This chain links TRBV9 with TRBJ1-5; D remains unclear. This receptor was identified in a woman between 25 and 40 years old with Graves' hyperthyroidism. The source material was blood. CDR3 nucleotides: TGTGCCAGCAGCGTATTGGGAGATAGCAATCAGCCCCAGCATTTT. This translates into CASSVLGDSNQPQHF.